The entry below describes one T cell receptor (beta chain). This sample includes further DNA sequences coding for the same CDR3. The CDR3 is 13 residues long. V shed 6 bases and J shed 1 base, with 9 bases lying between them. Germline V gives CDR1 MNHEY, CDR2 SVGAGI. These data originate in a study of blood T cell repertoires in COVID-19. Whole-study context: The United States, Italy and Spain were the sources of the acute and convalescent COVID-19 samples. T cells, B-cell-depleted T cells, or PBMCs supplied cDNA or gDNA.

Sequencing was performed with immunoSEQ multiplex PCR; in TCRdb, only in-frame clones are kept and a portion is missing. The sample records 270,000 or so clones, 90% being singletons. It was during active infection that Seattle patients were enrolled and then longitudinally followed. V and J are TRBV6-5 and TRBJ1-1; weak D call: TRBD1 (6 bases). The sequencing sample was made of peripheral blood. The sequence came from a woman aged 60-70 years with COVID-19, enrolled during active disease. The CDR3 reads CASSRTENTEAFF. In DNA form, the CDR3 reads TGTGCCAGCAGCCGGACAGAGAACACTGAAGCTTTCTTT.